Following are 18 T cell receptor beta chains from one sample sequenced in a study of blood T cell repertoires in COVID-19. TCRdb's table, derived via immunoSEQ multiplex PCR, lists solely in-frame clones and lacks some. The sample consists of roughly 200,000 clones, 85% of them appearing once. Sequenced sample: PBMCs or T cells enriched from blood (not recorded which). The receptors were gathered from a man aged 35-49 years who had recovered from COVID-19.

This chain joins TRBV19 and TRBJ1-1, with D possibly TRBD1 on 5 matching bases. This CDR3 region has 13 residues. V was cut by 6 bases and J by 1 base, with 9 bases left in between. CDR1 and CDR2 (germline): LNHDA, SQIVND (reference sequence). CDR3 region: CASSWGGNTEAFF. CDR3 DNA sequence: TGTGCCAGTAGCTGGGGCGGGAACACTGAAGCTTTCTTT.

This clone was seen only a few times. The CDR3 loop is CASSLAGAHEDYTF. In nucleotides, the CDR3 is TGTGCCAGCAGCTTAGCAGGGGCGCATGAGGACTACACCTTC. This chain links TRBV7-9 with TRBJ1-2, with D perhaps TRBD1 (5 bases). Trimming stripped 0 bases from V and 10 bases from J, with 15 bases between. Per the germline V gene, CDR1 is SEHNR and CDR2 is FQNEAQ (reference sequence). The CDR3 has 14 amino acids.

This chain connects TRBV19 to TRBJ1-1; possibly TRBD1 for D (5 bases). V lost 4 bases to trimming and J lost 3 bases, with 9 bases between them. CDR3 length: 13 residues. The V gene's germline CDR1 is LNHDA and CDR2 SQIVND (reference sequence). CDR3 coding DNA: TGTGCCAGTAGTAAGGGGTTCGACACTGAAGCTTTCTTT. This encodes CASSKGFDTEAFF. The full variable domain, rest sourced from reference TRBV19 and TRBJ1-1, is DGGITQSPKYLFRKEGQNVTLSCEQNLNHDAMYWYRQDPGQGLRLIYYSQIVNDFQKGDIAEGYSVSREKKESFPLTVTSAQKNPTAFYLCASSKGFDTEAFFGQGTRLTVV.

The chain combines TRBV7-9 with TRBJ1-5; TRBD1 is a possible D gene (6 bases). The germline gives CDR1 SEHNR, CDR2 FQNEAQ (reference sequence). V dropped 7 bases and J dropped 2 bases, with 15 bases sitting between them. CDR3 size: 15 residues. The CDR3 DNA reads as TGTGCCAGCACCCAACCCAGGGGAGGCAATCAGCCCCAGCATTTT. It translates to CASTQPRGGNQPQHF.

This chain uses TRBV13 with TRBJ2-1; 10 positions agree with TRBD1. V trimming: 5 bases; J trimming: 4 bases; junction bases outside the gene matches: 11. Germline V lookup: CDR1 PRHDT, CDR2 FYEKMQ (reference sequence). The CDR3 is 17 residues long. The CDR3 protein is CASSGAGQGYAYNEQFF. The CDR3 DNA sequence: TGTGCCAGCAGCGGGGCGGGACAGGGGTACGCGTACAATGAGCAGTTCTTC. Using reference TRBV13 and TRBJ2-1 for the parts outside the CDR3, the full variable domain is AAGVIQSPRHLIKEKRETATLKCYPIPRHDTVYWYQQGPGQDPQFLISFYEKMQSDKGSIPDRFSAQQFSDYHSELNMSSLELGDSALYFCASSGAGQGYAYNEQFFGPGTRLTVL.

The chain combines TRBV6-5 with TRBJ2-1; TRBD2 agrees at 11 bases. The CDR3 has 16 amino acids. Trimming cost V 0 bases and J 8 bases; bases outside gene matches: 6. Germline V gene lookup returns CDR1 MNHEY and CDR2 SVGAGI. The DNA for the CDR3 is TGTGCCAGCAGTTACTCTTGGACTAGCGGGCGGGATGAGCAGTTCTTC. Its protein is CASSYSWTSGRDEQFF.

The chain combines TRBV14 with TRBJ1-1, with 9 bases identical to TRBD1. The trim removed 4 bases at V and 5 bases at J, leaving 5 bases unmatched. Germline CDR1 reads SGHDN; CDR2 reads FVKESK. The CDR3 runs to 14 residues. DNA for the CDR3: TGTGCCAGCAGCCGAACAGGGGGCGGTACTGAAGCTTTCTTT. Translated, it gives CASSRTGGGTEAFF.

This clone was recorded once. The J gene is TRBJ2-1, the V gene TRBV7-9; D may be TRBD2 (5 bases). The CDR3 totals 14 residues. From germline, CDR1 is SEHNR and CDR2 FQNEAQ (reference sequence). Trimming pared 5 bases from V and 6 bases from J, leaving 14 bases between. This CDR3 reads CASSPRGVGNEQFF. The CDR3, as DNA: TGTGCCAGCAGCCCCCGGGGAGTCGGCAATGAGCAGTTCTTC.

The DNA of the CDR3 is TGTGCCAGCAGCTCGAATAGTGGGGCCAACGTCCTGACTTTC. It yields the protein CASSSNSGANVLTF. This chain links TRBV13 with TRBJ2-6; no definite D call. Germline CDR1 reads PRHDT; CDR2 reads FYEKMQ (reference sequence). Deletions cut 4 bases from V and 3 bases from J, with 7 bases between. The CDR3 covers 14 residues. Using reference TRBV13 and TRBJ2-6 for the parts outside the CDR3, the full variable domain is AAGVIQSPRHLIKEKRETATLKCYPIPRHDTVYWYQQGPGQDPQFLISFYEKMQSDKGSIPDRFSAQQFSDYHSELNMSSLELGDSALYFCASSSNSGANVLTFGAGSRLTVL.

This clone occurred once. The rearrangement links TRBV19 to TRBJ2-1, with 7 bases aligning to TRBD1. This CDR3 is 13 amino acids long. Germline CDR1 LNHDA, CDR2 SQIVND (reference sequence). Trimming took 4 bases from V and 7 from J; bases not matched to a gene: 4. The CDR3 here is CASSTGQLNEQFF. DNA of the CDR3: TGTGCCAGTAGTACGGGACAGCTAAATGAGCAGTTCTTC.

The chain links TRBV7-9 to TRBJ2-7; 8 nucleotides align to TRBD2. Germline V gene lookup returns CDR1 SEHNR and CDR2 FQNEAQ (reference sequence). This CDR3 is built from 15 residues. The trim removed 4 bases at V and 1 base at J, leaving 6 bases unmatched. CDR3 coding DNA: TGTGCCAGCAGCTACTCGGGACTAGGGTCCTACGAGCAGTACTTC. Protein product: CASSYSGLGSYEQYF.

The V gene is TRBV9, the J gene TRBJ2-3, with TRBD2 matching 10 bases. Trimming removed 3 bases from V and 4 bases from J; junction bases left unmatched: 11. The CDR3 runs to 17 residues. CDR1 and CDR2 (germline): SGDLS, YYNGEE. Here the CDR3 reads CASSAHSGRISPDTQYF. The CDR3 bases are TGTGCCAGCAGCGCCCATAGCGGGAGGATAAGCCCAGATACGCAGTATTTT.

The rearrangement joins TRBV6-5 to TRBJ2-7, with 10 nucleotides matching TRBD2. CDR3 length: 15 residues. Per the germline V gene, CDR1 is MNHEY and CDR2 is SVGAGI. The ends lost 4 bases at V and 5 bases at J; junction bases unmatched: 8. This CDR3 reads CASSSASGRGHEQYF. Written as DNA, the CDR3 is TGTGCCAGCAGTTCAGCTAGCGGGAGAGGACACGAGCAGTACTTC.

The genes are TRBV11-2 and TRBJ1-6; no clear D. Germline V gene lookup returns CDR1 SGHAT and CDR2 FQNNGV. This CDR3 region has 13 residues. The ends were cut back, 5 bases at V and 8 bases at J, with 10 bases in the middle. The CDR3 DNA reads as TGTGCCAGCAGCCCCTCCCGCGATTCACCCCTCCACTTT. Translation gives CASSPSRDSPLHF.

The gene calls are TRBV11-2 and TRBJ1-4; D remains unclear. Germline CDR1 is SGHAT and CDR2 is FQNNGV. The CDR3 totals 14 residues. V lost 6 bases and J 2 bases, leaving 10 bases between the germline ends. The CDR3 DNA is TGTGCCAGCAGGAGAGGCCAGACTAATGAAAAACTGTTTTTT. This codes for CASRRGQTNEKLFF.

The chain joins TRBV7-2 to TRBJ2-1; D unresolved. V was cut by 0 bases and J by 4 bases, with 13 bases left in between. CDR3 size: 16 residues. Germline assignment: CDR1 SGHTA and CDR2 FQGNSA. In DNA, the CDR3 is TGTGCCAGCAGCTTAGCTCGAACGTCCGGGTACAATGAGCAGTTCTTC. As protein: CASSLARTSGYNEQFF.

The chain has TRBV6-4 and TRBJ2-7; 10 bases map to TRBD1. J gave up 7 bases and V 6 bases, and 12 bases lay outside the gene matches. Germline assignment: CDR1 MRHNA and CDR2 SNTAGT. CDR3 size: 15 residues. DNA for the CDR3: TGTGCCAGCAGCCCAGAAGGGACAGGGGTCGGGGAGCAGTACTTC. This translates into CASSPEGTGVGEQYF.

The rearrangement uses TRBV11-3 and TRBJ1-1; tentative D call: TRBD1 (6 bases). Germline CDR1 SGHNT, CDR2 YENEEA. CDR3 length equals 17 residues. Trimming took off 3 bases at V and 1 base at J, with 18 bases between the two ends. CDR3 region: CASSLIGGGRANTEAFF. CDR3 DNA sequence: TGTGCCAGCAGCTTGATTGGGGGCGGGAGGGCGAACACTGAAGCTTTCTTT.